This T cell receptor beta chain was recorded in a study of immune heterogeneity within non-small cell lung tumors (dated by TCRdb to the late 2010s). Regarding the research as a whole: By histology, the tumors included roughly nine non-squamous carcinomas, a few squamous cell carcinomas and 1 tumor not otherwise specified. TCR repertoires were analyzed from some 59 tumor loci of roughly 15 patients, whereas transcriptome data were available for only around 48 loci from 11 to 13 patients. To look at intratumoral immune heterogeneity, the study ran whole-exome sequencing, RNA-seq and TCR beta repertoire sequencing on several spatially distinct regions taken from every NSCLC tumor. For mutant peptides 8 to 11 amino acids long, netMHCpan-3.0 predicted neoantigen binding to the HLA alleles of each patient.

This clonotype registers as medium-sized (0.01 to 0.1%) within its sample. Its antigen has not been determined. Base qualities are missing; no much larger clone stands one base away. The TCR beta CDR3 region was amplified with a multiplex PCR system whose first round of about 10 cycles used 32 V-gene forward primers and 13 J-gene reverse primers. A QIAGEN Multiplex PCR Kit was used for first-round PCR, and the primer sequences were filed in Chinese patent CN105087789A. Illumina universal primers were added in a second PCR round performed with the Phusion High-Fidelity PCR Kit. TCR libraries were paired-end sequenced at 151 bp read length on the Illumina HiSeq X Ten platform. In the paper's pipeline: Cutadapt was used to discard reads without multiplex PCR primers, PEAR merged the read pairs, and MiXCR with default settings called the CDR3 regions. Shannon entropy measured repertoire diversity, and clonality was calculated as one minus the Shannon entropy divided by the ln of the count of productive unique sequences. Clonotypes at a frequency of at least 0.5% were defined as dominant or high-frequency T-cell clones. TCRdb handled the public reads itself, with Q25 trimming in fastp and clone calling in MiXCR, and kept productive beta chains. A single entry per CDR3 protein holds the most common genes and DNA from its merged rows. The V and J calls were not made by the authors but by TCRdb's processing. The sample table contains around 6,700 distinct CDR3 sequences; only one count was recorded for under 25% of them. 8.6% of the sample belongs to the ten largest clones.

Study-wide findings and limitations: For the most part, high-frequency TCR beta clonotypes differed from one individual patient to another. Identical dominant CDR3B clonotypes recurred across loci within a patient, yet different tumor locations also harbored unique high-frequency clones. A moderate positive correlation (R about 0.35), which was statistically significant, linked local T-cell repertoire clonality to local tumor mutational burden.

The CDR3 runs 16 amino acids, cysteine and phenylalanine included. The CDR3 DNA has 48 bases and is translated from base 1. According to the germline V gene (reference sequence), CDR1 reads MNHNY and CDR2 reads SVGAGI. A distance of 14 bases separates the germline ends of V and J, which lose 3 bases and 2 bases respectively. For the TCR template, genomic DNA was extracted from bulk tumor tissue, and 500 to 600 ng of gDNA was amplified for each sample. During surgery, multiple biopsies were taken from each primary tumor, with sampling sites spaced as far apart as possible within the tumor mass. The study cohort was described as untreated and was composed of newly diagnosed NSCLC cases undergoing curative surgery. The donor group was made up of 15 or so newly diagnosed non-small cell lung cancer patients undergoing surgery with curative intent. Resected tumor masses were reviewed by two independent pathologists. Only DNA and RNA samples of high quality went on to sequencing.

The receptor chain draws on TRBV6-6 and TRBJ1-5; matching of 6 bases hints at TRBD1 as the D gene. The sequencing input was lung tumor tissue. The clonotype originates from a man aged 70 or older with non-small cell lung cancer. The DNA is as follows: TGTGCCAGCAGTTATAGTACAGGGTATGGCAATCAGCCCCAGCATTTT. This gives the protein CASSYSTGYGNQPQHF.